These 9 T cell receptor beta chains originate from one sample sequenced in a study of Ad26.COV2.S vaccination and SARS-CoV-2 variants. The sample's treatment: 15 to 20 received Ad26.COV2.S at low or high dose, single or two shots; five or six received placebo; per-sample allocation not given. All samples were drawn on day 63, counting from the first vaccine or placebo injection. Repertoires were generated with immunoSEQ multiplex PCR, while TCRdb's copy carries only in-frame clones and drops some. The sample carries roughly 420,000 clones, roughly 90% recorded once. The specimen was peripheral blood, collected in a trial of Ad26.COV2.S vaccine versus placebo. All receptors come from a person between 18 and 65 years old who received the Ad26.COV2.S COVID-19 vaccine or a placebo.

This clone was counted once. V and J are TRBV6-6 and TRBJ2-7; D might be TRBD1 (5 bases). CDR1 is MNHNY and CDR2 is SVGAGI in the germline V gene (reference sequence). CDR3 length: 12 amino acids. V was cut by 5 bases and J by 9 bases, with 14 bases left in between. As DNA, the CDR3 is TGTGCCAGCAGTACCAGAAGGGGCAGGCAGTACTTC. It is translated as CASSTRRGRQYF.

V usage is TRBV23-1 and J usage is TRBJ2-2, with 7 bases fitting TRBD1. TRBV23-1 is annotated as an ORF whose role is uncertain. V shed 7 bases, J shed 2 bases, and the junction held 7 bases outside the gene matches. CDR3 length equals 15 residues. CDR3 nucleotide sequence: TGCGCCAGCAAACCGGGACAGACTAACACCGGGGAGCTGTTTTTT. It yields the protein CASKPGQTNTGELFF.

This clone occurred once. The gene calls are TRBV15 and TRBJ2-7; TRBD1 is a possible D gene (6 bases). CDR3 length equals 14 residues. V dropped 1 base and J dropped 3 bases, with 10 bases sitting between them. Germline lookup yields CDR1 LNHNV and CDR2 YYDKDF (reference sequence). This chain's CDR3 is CATSRGTGYYEQYF. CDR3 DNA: TGTGCCACCAGCAGAGGAACAGGGTACTACGAGCAGTACTTC.

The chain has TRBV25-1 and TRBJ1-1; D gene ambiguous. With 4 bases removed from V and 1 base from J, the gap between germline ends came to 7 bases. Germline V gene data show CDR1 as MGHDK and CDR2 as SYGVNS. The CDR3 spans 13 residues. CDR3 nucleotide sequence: TGTGCCAGCAGTGCCCTGGGGAACACTGAAGCTTTCTTT. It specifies CASSALGNTEAFF.

DNA of the CDR3: TGTGCCAGCAGTTACTCCGACAGGGGGCGTGGGGATACGCAGTATTTT. Its translation: CASSYSDRGRGDTQYF. The chain has TRBV6-6 and TRBJ2-3; 10 nucleotides agree with TRBD1. Losses at the gene ends were 0 bases for V and 6 bases for J; bases not matched to a gene: 6. CDR1 is MNHNY and CDR2 is SVGAGI in the germline V gene (reference sequence). This CDR3 comprises 16 residues.

The CDR3 coding sequence is TGTGCCAGCAGCTTACGTAAGGGGGAGCTGTTTTTT. Translating it yields CASSLRKGELFF. The V and J genes are TRBV5-8 and TRBJ2-2; D is unclear. Germline V gives CDR1 SGHTS, CDR2 YDEGEE. The V and J ends lost 2 bases and 8 bases respectively, with 7 bases between them. The CDR3 totals 12 residues. The variable domain in full, with the rest retrieved from reference TRBV5-8 and TRBJ2-2, is EAGVTQSPTHLIKTRGQQATLRCSPISGHTSVYWYQQALGLGLQFLLWYDEGEERNRGNFPPRFSGRQFPNYSSELNVNALELEDSALYLCASSLRKGELFFGEGSRLTVL.

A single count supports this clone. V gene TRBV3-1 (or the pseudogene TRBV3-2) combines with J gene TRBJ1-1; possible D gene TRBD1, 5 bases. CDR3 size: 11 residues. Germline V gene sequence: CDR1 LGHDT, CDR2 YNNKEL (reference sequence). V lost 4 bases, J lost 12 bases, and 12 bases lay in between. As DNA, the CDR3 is TGTGCCAGCAGCCTCGGGACCGGACCTTTCTTT. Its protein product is CASSLGTGPFF.

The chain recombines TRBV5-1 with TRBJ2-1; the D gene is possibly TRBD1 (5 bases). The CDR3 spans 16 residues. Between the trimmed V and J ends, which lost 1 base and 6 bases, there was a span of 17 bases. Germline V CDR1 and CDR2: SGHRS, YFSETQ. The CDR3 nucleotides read TGCGCCAGCAGCTTGTTAGGGGTTGTGATAGGCAATGAGCAGTTCTTC. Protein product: CASSLLGVVIGNEQFF.

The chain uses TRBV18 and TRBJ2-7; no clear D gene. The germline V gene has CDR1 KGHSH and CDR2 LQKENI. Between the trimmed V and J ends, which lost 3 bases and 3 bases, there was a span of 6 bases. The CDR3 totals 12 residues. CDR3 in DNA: TGTGCCAGCTCACCGAACGACTACGAGCAGTACTTC. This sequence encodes CASSPNDYEQYF.